This entry is about one TCR beta chain. The antigen is undetermined. This sample was taken from a study of T cell responses to AZD1222 COVID-19 vaccine. The germline V gene encodes CDR1 SGHTA and CDR2 FQGNSA. This CDR3 comprises 16 residues. J gave up 2 bases and V 3 bases, and 6 bases lay outside the gene matches. Libraries were prepared by immunoSEQ multiplex PCR; TCRdb keeps only in-frame clonotypes and omits some of them. The sample has under 95,000 clones; more than 75% are singletons. Whole-study results and caveats: Spike-wide coverage was observed for vaccine-associated CD4 TCRs, with dominant responses at 160-218 and 743-854. The peak T cell response came first, and repertoires were sampled only after it. Donors were largely white British and mainly female; clonal diversity was possibly underestimated.

The clonotype was recovered from an adult in good health. The chain carries TRBV7-2 and TRBJ1-4, with 7 bases fitting TRBD1. Sample: peripheral blood, taken on day 0 of AZD1222 vaccination. Written as DNA, the CDR3 is TGTGCCAGCAGCTTCCGACAGGGAATCACTAATGAAAAACTGTTTTTT. As protein: CASSFRQGITNEKLFF.